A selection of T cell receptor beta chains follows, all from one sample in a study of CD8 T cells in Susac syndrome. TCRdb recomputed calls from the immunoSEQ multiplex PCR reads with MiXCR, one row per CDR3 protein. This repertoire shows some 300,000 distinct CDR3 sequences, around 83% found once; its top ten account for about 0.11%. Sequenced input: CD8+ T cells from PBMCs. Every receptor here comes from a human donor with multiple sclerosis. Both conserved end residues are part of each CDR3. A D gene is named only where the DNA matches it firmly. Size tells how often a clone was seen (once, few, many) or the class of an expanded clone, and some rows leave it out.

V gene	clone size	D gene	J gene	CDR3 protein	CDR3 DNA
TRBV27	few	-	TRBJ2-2	CASSLAAGELFF	TGTGCCAGCAGTTTAGCGGCCGGGGAGCTGTTTTTT
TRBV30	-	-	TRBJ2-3	CAWSGPAQAASTDTQYF	TGTGCCTGGAGTGGCCCCGCTCAAGCGGCCAGCACAGATACGCAGTATTTT
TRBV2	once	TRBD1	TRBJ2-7	CASTRGPSYEQYF	TGTGCCAGCACCAGGGGGCCTTCCTACGAGCAGTACTTC
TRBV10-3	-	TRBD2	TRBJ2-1	CAISEPREGRSYNEQFF	TGTGCCATCAGTGAGCCGCGGGAGGGCCGTTCCTACAATGAGCAGTTCTTC
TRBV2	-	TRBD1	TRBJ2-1	CASSGLRQGLIPYNEQFF	TGTGCCAGCAGTGGATTGAGACAGGGCCTGATACCCTACAATGAGCAGTTCTTC
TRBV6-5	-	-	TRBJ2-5	CASSYGLGRGEETQYF	TGTGCCAGCAGTTACGGCCTAGGAAGGGGCGAGGAGACCCAGTACTTC
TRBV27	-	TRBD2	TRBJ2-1	CASSLTTSGSTHNEQFF	TGTGCCAGCAGTCTAACGACTAGCGGGAGTACCCACAATGAGCAGTTCTTC
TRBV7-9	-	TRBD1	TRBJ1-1	CASSLDRSGKTEAFF	TGTGCCAGCAGCTTGGACAGGAGTGGGAAAACTGAAGCTTTCTTT
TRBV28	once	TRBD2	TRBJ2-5	CASSYPLAGVGYQETQYF	TGTGCCAGCAGTTATCCCCTTGCGGGAGTGGGATACCAAGAGACCCAGTACTTC
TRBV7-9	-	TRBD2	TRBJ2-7	CASSPARGAGYEQYF	TGTGCCAGCAGCCCAGCCCGGGGAGCGGGGTACGAGCAGTACTTC
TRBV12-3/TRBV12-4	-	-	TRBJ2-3	CATRGSGNGPSDTQYF	TGTGCCACACGGGGCTCGGGGAACGGCCCCTCTGATACGCAGTATTTT
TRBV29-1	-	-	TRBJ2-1	CSVEDRRPGQPYNEQFF	TGCAGCGTTGAAGACCGTCGCCCGGGACAACCCTACAATGAGCAGTTCTTC
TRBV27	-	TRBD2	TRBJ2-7	CASSRTSRTYEQYF	TGTGCCAGCAGCCGGACTAGCCGAACCTACGAGCAGTACTTC
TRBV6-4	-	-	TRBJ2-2	CATRDITNTGELFF	TGTGCCACCCGGGACATCACGAACACCGGGGAGCTGTTTTTT
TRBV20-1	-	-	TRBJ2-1	CSATNREGNEQFF	TGCAGTGCTACAAACAGGGAGGGCAATGAGCAGTTCTTC
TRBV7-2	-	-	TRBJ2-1	CASSPRERVNNEQFF	TGTGCCAGCAGCCCCCGCGAGCGGGTGAACAATGAGCAGTTCTTC
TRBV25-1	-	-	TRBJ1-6	CASSPRAGADYNSPLHF	TGTGCCAGCAGCCCGAGGGCGGGGGCAGACTATAATTCACCCCTCCACTTT
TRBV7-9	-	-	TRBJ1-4	CASSPYATNEKLFF	TGTGCCAGCAGCCCTTATGCGACTAATGAAAAACTGTTTTTT
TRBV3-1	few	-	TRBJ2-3	CASSQDEGDTQYF	TGTGCCAGCAGCCAAGATGAGGGAGATACGCAGTATTTT
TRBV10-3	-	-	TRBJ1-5	CAISESRVNQPQHF	TGTGCCATCAGTGAGTCCAGGGTAAATCAGCCCCAGCATTTT
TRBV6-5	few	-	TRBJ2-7	CASSYPSSYEQYF	TGTGCCAGCAGTTACCCGTCCTCCTACGAGCAGTACTTC
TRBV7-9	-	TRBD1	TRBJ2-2	CASSSPGQGAPGELFF	TGTGCCAGCAGCTCACCGGGACAGGGGGCCCCCGGGGAGCTGTTTTTT
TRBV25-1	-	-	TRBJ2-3	CASSEQGPGRYF	TGTGCCAGCAGTGAGCAGGGCCCAGGCAGGTATTTT
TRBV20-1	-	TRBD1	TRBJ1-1	CSAETGMAEAFF	TGCAGTGCTGAGACAGGGATGGCTGAAGCTTTCTTT
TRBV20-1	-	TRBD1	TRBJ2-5	CSAREGWEQGVLGETQYF	TGCAGTGCTAGAGAAGGGTGGGAACAGGGGGTATTGGGGGAGACCCAGTACTTC
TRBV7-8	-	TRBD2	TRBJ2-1	CASTRGTSGRVTYNEQFF	TGTGCCAGCACCAGAGGGACTAGCGGGAGAGTCACCTACAATGAGCAGTTCTTC
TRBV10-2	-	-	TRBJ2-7	CASSESSYEQYF	TGCGCCAGCAGTGAGTCCTCCTACGAGCAGTACTTC
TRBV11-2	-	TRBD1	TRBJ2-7	CASSTGQAAYEQYF	TGTGCCAGCAGCACCGGACAGGCGGCCTACGAGCAGTACTTC
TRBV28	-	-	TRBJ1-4	CASSLWGRDPKNEKLFF	TGTGCCAGCAGTTTATGGGGACGGGACCCCAAAAATGAAAAACTGTTTTTT
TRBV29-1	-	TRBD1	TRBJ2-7	CSVRTGGSYEQYF	TGCAGCGTGCGGACAGGGGGTTCGTACGAGCAGTACTTC
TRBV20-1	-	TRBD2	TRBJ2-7	CSARDTSGVTKQPYEQYF	TGCAGTGCTAGGGATACTAGCGGGGTAACGAAACAACCCTACGAGCAGTACTTC
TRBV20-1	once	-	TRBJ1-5	CSARDTPDIYSNQPQHF	TGCAGTGCTAGAGATACCCCAGACATTTATAGCAATCAGCCCCAGCATTTT
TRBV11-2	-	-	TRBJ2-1	CASSSSAKNEQFF	TGTGCCAGCAGCTCGAGTGCCAAGAATGAGCAGTTCTTC
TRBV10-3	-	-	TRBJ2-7	CAISERASSTYEQYF	TGTGCCATCAGTGAGAGGGCCTCGAGTACCTACGAGCAGTACTTC
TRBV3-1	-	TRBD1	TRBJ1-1	CASSPGTGPNAEAFF	TGTGCCAGCAGTCCCGGGACAGGACCGAACGCTGAAGCTTTCTTT
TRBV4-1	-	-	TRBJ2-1	CASSQDRGIRPYNEQFF	TGCGCCAGCAGCCAAGATCGGGGGATTCGCCCCTACAATGAGCAGTTCTTC
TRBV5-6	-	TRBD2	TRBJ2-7	CASSFSGSSYEQHF	TGTGCCAGCAGCTTTAGCGGGAGCTCCTACGAGCAGCACTTC
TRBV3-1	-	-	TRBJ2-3	CASSQGTVSTDTQYF	TGTGCCAGCAGCCAAGGGACAGTCAGCACAGATACGCAGTATTTT
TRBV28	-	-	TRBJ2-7	CASSPSGDYEQYF	TGTGCCAGCAGTCCAAGTGGGGATTACGAGCAGTACTTC
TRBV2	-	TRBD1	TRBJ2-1	CASSEGQGARDNEQFF	TGTGCCAGCAGTGAAGGGCAGGGGGCGCGGGACAATGAGCAGTTCTTC
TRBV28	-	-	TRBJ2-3	CTSSLSRSTDTQYF	TGTACCAGCAGTTTGAGTCGGTCCACAGATACGCAGTATTTT
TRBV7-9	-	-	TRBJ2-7	CASSLVQGKRDEQYF	TGTGCCAGCAGCTTAGTGCAGGGAAAGAGGGACGAGCAGTACTTC
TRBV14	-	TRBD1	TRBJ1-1	CASGQGAEAFF	TGTGCCAGTGGACAGGGGGCAGAAGCTTTCTTT
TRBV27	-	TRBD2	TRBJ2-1	CASRTSANEQFF	TGTGCCAGTAGAACTAGCGCTAATGAGCAGTTCTTC
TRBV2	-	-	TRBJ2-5	CASSERETGARETQYF	TGTGCCAGCAGTGAAAGGGAAACGGGGGCGCGGGAGACCCAGTACTTC
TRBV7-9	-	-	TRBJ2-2	CASSTLTGELFF	TGTGCCAGCAGTACCCTCACCGGGGAGCTGTTTTTT
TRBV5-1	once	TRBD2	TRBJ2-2	CASSTSGRTGELFF	TGCGCCAGTTCCACTAGCGGGAGGACCGGGGAGCTGTTTTTT
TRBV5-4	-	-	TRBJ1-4	CASSLDQEVEFF	TGTGCCAGCAGCTTGGATCAGGAGGTTGAGTTTTTT
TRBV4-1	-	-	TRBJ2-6	CASSQDRGQWRSVSGANVLTF	TGCGCCAGCAGCCAAGATAGAGGACAGTGGAGGTCGGTTAGTGGGGCCAACGTCCTGACTTTC
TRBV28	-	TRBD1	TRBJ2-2	CASRDRDGPTGELFF	TGTGCCAGCCGGGACAGGGATGGGCCCACCGGGGAGCTGTTTTTT
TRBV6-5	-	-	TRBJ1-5	CASSLSQAQPQHF	TGTGCCAGCAGTTTATCACAGGCACAGCCCCAGCATTTT
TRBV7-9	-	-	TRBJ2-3	CASSDDAGSSTDTQYF	TGTGCCAGCAGCGATGACGCCGGGTCTAGCACAGATACGCAGTATTTT
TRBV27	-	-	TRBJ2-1	CASSLSAGYNEQFF	TGTGCCAGCAGTTTATCTGCGGGTTACAATGAGCAGTTCTTC
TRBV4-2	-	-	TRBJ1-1	CASSQERGTEAFF	TGTGCCAGCAGCCAAGAGAGGGGAACCGAAGCTTTCTTT
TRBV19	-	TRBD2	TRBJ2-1	CATLGASGRITYNEQFF	TGTGCCACCCTAGGGGCTAGCGGGAGAATAACCTACAATGAGCAGTTCTTC
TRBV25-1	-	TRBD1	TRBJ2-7	CASSENNWGTDSSYEQYF	TGTGCCAGCAGTGAAAATAATTGGGGGACAGATTCGTCCTACGAGCAGTACTTC
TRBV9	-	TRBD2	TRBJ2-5	CASSVGEREGRETQYF	TGTGCCAGCAGCGTCGGGGAGCGGGAGGGCCGGGAGACCCAGTACTTC